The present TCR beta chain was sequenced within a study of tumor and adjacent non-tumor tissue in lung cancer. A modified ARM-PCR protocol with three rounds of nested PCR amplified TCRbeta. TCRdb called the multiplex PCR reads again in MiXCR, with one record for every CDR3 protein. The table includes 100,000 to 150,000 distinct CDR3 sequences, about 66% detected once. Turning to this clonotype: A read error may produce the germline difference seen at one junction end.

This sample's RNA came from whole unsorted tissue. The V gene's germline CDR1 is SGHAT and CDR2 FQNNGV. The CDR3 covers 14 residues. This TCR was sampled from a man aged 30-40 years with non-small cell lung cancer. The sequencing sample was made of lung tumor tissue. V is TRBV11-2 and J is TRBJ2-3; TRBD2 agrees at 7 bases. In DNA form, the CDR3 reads TGTGCTAGCAGTTTTAGCGGGAGCACAGATACGCAGTATTTT. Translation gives CASSFSGSTDTQYF.